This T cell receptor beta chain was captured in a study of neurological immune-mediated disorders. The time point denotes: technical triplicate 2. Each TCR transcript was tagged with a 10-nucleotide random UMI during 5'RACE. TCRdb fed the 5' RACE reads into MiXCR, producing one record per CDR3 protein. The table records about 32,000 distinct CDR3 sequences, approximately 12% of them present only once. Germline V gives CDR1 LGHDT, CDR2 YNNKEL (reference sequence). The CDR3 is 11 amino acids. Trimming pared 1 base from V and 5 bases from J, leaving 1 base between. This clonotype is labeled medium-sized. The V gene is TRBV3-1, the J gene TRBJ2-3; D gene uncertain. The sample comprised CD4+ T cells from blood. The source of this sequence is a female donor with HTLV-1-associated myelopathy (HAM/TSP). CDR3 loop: CASSQGDTQYF. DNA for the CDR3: TGTGCCAGCAGCCAAGGAGATACGCAGTATTTT.